This TCR beta chain was recorded in a study of cytomegalovirus exposure and HLA in healthy donors. The CDR3 contains 16 residues. Trimming removed 5 bases at V and 6 bases at J, with 19 bases between. Per germline, CDR1 SEHNR and CDR2 FQNEAQ (reference sequence). Findings and caveats of the study: According to reports, the classifier identified cytomegalovirus status with high specificity and sensitivity. V- and J-gene trimming in TCR beta was tied to a missense DCLRE1C variant by an analysis performed later. Sequences of the TCR beta chain were said to predict the HLA-A and HLA-B alleles of most subjects accurately. In a later analysis, around 18,000 TCR beta sequences were associated with HLA alleles at 0.05 false discovery rate.

As concerns this clone: No antigen is known for it.

The PCR contained 60 Vbeta and 13 Jbeta primers. Method: immunoSEQ multiplex PCR; TCRdb's copy keeps in-frame clones and lacks some. The table lists tens of thousands of clones. This TCR was recovered from a man in his late teens or twenties in good health and CMV-seropositive. The chain is built from TRBV7-9 and TRBJ2-2; a weak D match, TRBD1 (6 bases). The specimen was PBMCs. The DNA of the CDR3 is TGTGCCAGCAGCCAAGCCCGGCCAGGGGCGGCCGGGGAGCTGTTTTTT. Protein: CASSQARPGAAGELFF.